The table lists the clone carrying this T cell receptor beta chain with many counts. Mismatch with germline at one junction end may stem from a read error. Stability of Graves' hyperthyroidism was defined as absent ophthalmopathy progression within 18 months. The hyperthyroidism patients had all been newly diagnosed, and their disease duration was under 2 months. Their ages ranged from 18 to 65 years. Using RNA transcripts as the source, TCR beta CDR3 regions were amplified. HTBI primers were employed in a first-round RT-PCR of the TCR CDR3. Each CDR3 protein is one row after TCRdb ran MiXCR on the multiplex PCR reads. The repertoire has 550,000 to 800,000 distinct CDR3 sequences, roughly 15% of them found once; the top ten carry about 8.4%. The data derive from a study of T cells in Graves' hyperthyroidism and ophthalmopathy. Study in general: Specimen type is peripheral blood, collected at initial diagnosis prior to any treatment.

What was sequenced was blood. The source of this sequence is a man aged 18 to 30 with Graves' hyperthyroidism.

In nucleotides, the CDR3 is TGTACCAGCAGTACGGGACAGAGTTACGAGCAGTACTTC. It yields the protein CTSSTGQSYEQYF. V is TRBV2 and J is TRBJ2-7, with 7 bases identical to TRBD1. In germline, CDR1 is SNHLY, CDR2 FYNNEI. The CDR3 covers 13 residues.